Presented here are 20 T cell receptor beta chains from one specimen sequenced in a study of shared clonotypes between healthy human individuals. Repertoires were generated with immunoSEQ multiplex PCR, while TCRdb's copy carries only in-frame clones and drops some. The table records approximately 350,000 clones, 96% of them present only once. Source material: memory CD8+ T cells sorted from blood. Subset noted: CD45RO+ cells pooled with CCR7-negative TemRA cells. The receptors shown here come from a young man in good health.

This chain links TRBV7-9 with TRBJ2-3; D call uncertain. From germline, CDR1 is SEHNR and CDR2 FQNEAQ (reference sequence). This CDR3 comprises 13 residues. The V gene lost 7 bases and the J gene lost 4 bases, with 12 bases spanning the gap. CDR3 sequence: CASTLDRSDTQYF. DNA for the CDR3: TGTGCCAGCACCCTAGATCGGTCAGATACGCAGTATTTT.

The chain recombines TRBV6-5 with TRBJ1-3, with D uncertain. This CDR3 contains 14 residues. Germline CDR1 and CDR2: MNHEY and SVGAGI. Trimming cost V 0 bases and J 4 bases, with 7 bases left between them. CDR3 residues: CASSYSNWGNTIYF. CDR3 DNA: TGTGCCAGCAGTTACTCGAACTGGGGAAACACCATATATTTT.

This clone came up once. This chain links TRBV19 with TRBJ1-3; D is uncertain. V was cut by 7 bases and J by 2 bases, with 12 bases left in between. The CDR3 consists of 14 residues. The germline gives CDR1 LNHDA, CDR2 SQIVND (reference sequence). CDR3 bases: TGTGCCAGTAAAATCAATGGAGCTGGAAACACCATATATTTT. Encoded protein: CASKINGAGNTIYF.

CDR3 coding DNA: TGTGCCAGCAGCTTAGAGACTAGAGCTCGGGAGACCCAGTACTTC. This translates into CASSLETRARETQYF. The chain links TRBV6-5 to TRBJ2-5, with D tentatively TRBD2 (6 bases). The length of the CDR3 is 15 residues. CDR1 and CDR2 (germline): MNHEY, SVGAGI. V lost 6 bases to trimming and J lost 5 bases, with 19 bases between them.

The chain combines TRBV5-1 with TRBJ2-3; 7 bases align to TRBD2. Germline CDR1 reads SGHRS; CDR2 reads YFSETQ. The CDR3 is 16 residues long. V lost 3 bases to trimming and J lost 4 bases; unmatched junction nucleotides: 11. CDR3 protein: CASSSGGGSFADTQYF. The CDR3 DNA sequence: TGCGCCAGCAGCTCCGGAGGCGGGAGTTTCGCAGATACGCAGTATTTT. Full variable domain (missing parts from reference TRBV5-1 and TRBJ2-3): KAGVTQTPRYLIKTRGQQVTLSCSPISGHRSVSWYQQTPGQGLQFLFEYFSETQRNKGNFPGRFSGRQFSNSRSEMNVSTLELGDSALYLCASSSGGGSFADTQYFGPGTRLTVL.

This chain links TRBV7-9 with TRBJ1-4; no firm D call. Looked up from germline, CDR1 is SEHNR and CDR2 is FQNEAQ (reference sequence). This CDR3 is built from 13 residues. Trimming took off 7 bases at V and 0 bases at J, with 6 bases between the two ends. The CDR3 DNA reads as TGTGCCAGCACCGACACAACTAATGAAAAACTGTTTTTT. This gives the protein CASTDTTNEKLFF.

The J gene is TRBJ2-2, the V gene TRBV11-3; perhaps TRBD1 as D (5 bases). The CDR3 extends over 16 amino acids. Germline CDR1 and CDR2: SGHNT and YENEEA. V dropped 4 bases and J dropped 0 bases, with 12 bases sitting between them. CDR3 protein: CASSSNLGANTGELFF. For the CDR3, the DNA is TGTGCCAGCAGCTCCAATTTAGGGGCGAACACCGGGGAGCTGTTTTTT.

The chain joins TRBV6-5 to TRBJ2-5; D remains ambiguous. The CDR3 contains 15 residues. The V and J ends lost 0 bases and 3 bases respectively, with 11 bases between them. Germline lookup yields CDR1 MNHEY and CDR2 SVGAGI. CDR3 region: CASSYSGLWEETQYF. CDR3 DNA sequence: TGTGCCAGCAGTTACTCGGGTTTGTGGGAAGAGACCCAGTACTTC.

V usage is TRBV28 and J usage is TRBJ2-7; the D gene is possibly TRBD1 (5 bases). Trimming cost V 7 bases and J 2 bases, with 12 bases left between them. Germline CDR1 reads MDHEN; CDR2 reads SYDVKM. This CDR3 contains 13 residues. CDR3 bases: TGTGCCAGCACAGGGTGGGCTCCCTACGAGCAGTACTTC. Residues: CASTGWAPYEQYF.

The chain is built from TRBV19 and TRBJ1-5; D is unclear. This CDR3 has 15 amino acids. Germline CDR1 reads LNHDA; CDR2 reads SQIVND (reference sequence). With 3 bases removed from V and 4 bases from J, the gap between germline ends came to 13 bases. Here the CDR3 reads CASSMGWQINQPQHF. CDR3 sequence (DNA): TGTGCCAGTAGTATGGGTTGGCAGATAAATCAGCCCCAGCATTTT.

The chain has TRBV30 and TRBJ2-7, with D tentatively TRBD1 (7 bases). CDR1 GTSNPN and CDR2 SVGIG come from the germline V gene (reference sequence). Trimming left V 3 bases short and J 3 bases short, with 18 bases between. The CDR3 is 15 amino acids. This CDR3 is CAWSRGGAGHYEQYF. CDR3 nucleotide sequence: TGTGCCTGGAGCCGAGGGGGCGCGGGACACTACGAGCAGTACTTC. Full variable domain (remainder filled in from reference TRBV30 and TRBJ2-7): SQTIHQWPATLVQPVGSPLSLECTVEGTSNPNLYWYRQAAGRGLQLLFYSVGIGQISSEVPQNLSASRPQDRQFILSSKKLLLSDSGFYLCAWSRGGAGHYEQYFGPGTRLTVT.

The chain employs TRBV10-1 and TRBJ2-1; D is unclear. V shed 8 bases and J shed 10 bases, with 15 bases lying between them. The CDR3 has 12 amino acids. Germline CDR1 is WNHNN and CDR2 is SYGVQD (reference sequence). In nucleotides, the CDR3 is TGCGCCAGCGGGATGGCCGGGTGGGAGCAGTTCTTC. Its translation: CASGMAGWEQFF.

The chain recombines TRBV6-5 with TRBJ2-7; 11 positions match TRBD1. Germline V gene lookup returns CDR1 MNHEY and CDR2 SVGAGI. CDR3 size: 15 residues. Trimming removed 2 bases from V and 3 bases from J; junction bases left unmatched: 3. The CDR3, as DNA: TGTGCCAGCAGTTACCGGGACAGGGGGGGCTACGAGCAGTACTTC. Translated: CASSYRDRGGYEQYF.

V gene TRBV4-1 combines with J gene TRBJ2-2, with a weak D call TRBD1 (5 bases). Germline V gene data show CDR1 as MGHRA and CDR2 as YSYEKL. The CDR3 consists of 14 residues. V was trimmed by 3 bases and J by 4 bases, leaving 9 bases between them. CDR3 residues: CASSQGPATGELFF. The DNA of the CDR3 is TGCGCCAGCAGCCAGGGGCCAGCCACCGGGGAGCTGTTTTTT.

This clone was observed once. V is TRBV7-3 and J is TRBJ2-3; 9 bases are shared with TRBD2. After removal of 4 bases from V and 6 bases from J, the junction contained 5 bases not matched to a gene. The germline V gene has CDR1 SGHTA and CDR2 FQGTGA. CDR3 length: 14 residues. In DNA, the CDR3 is TGTGCCAGCAGCTCTAGCGGGGTACTTGATACGCAGTATTTT. Encoded protein: CASSSSGVLDTQYF.

V gene TRBV5-1 combines with J gene TRBJ1-3; no clear D gene. V gave up 8 bases and J gave up 0 bases, with 12 bases separating them. This CDR3 comprises 14 residues. In germline, CDR1 is SGHRS, CDR2 YFSETQ. For the CDR3, the DNA is TGCGCCAGTAGAAACAGTGACTCTGGAAACACCATATATTTT. This gives the protein CASRNSDSGNTIYF.

The V and J genes are TRBV6-5 and TRBJ2-3; D unclear. This CDR3 is 15 amino acids long. Per germline, CDR1 MNHEY and CDR2 SVGAGI. The V end lost 2 bases, the J end lost 0 bases, and 9 bases lay between the germline ends. CDR3 loop: CASSYGPGSTDTQYF. The CDR3 DNA follows: TGTGCCAGCAGTTACGGGCCGGGTAGCACAGATACGCAGTATTTT.

The table lists this clone with a few counts. CDR3 coding DNA: TGTGCCAGCAGTTACTCGACTAGCGGGAGCTCCTACGAGCAGTACTTC. Translated, it gives CASSYSTSGSSYEQYF. The chain is built from TRBV6-5 and TRBJ2-7; 12 bases are shared with TRBD2. Germline loops: CDR1 MNHEY, CDR2 SVGAGI. This CDR3 spans 16 amino acids. J gave up 0 bases and V 0 bases, and 0 bases lay outside the gene matches.

The chain uses TRBV10-3 and TRBJ2-1; 11 bases match TRBD2. The CDR3 consists of 13 residues. Losses at the gene ends were 4 bases for V and 7 bases for J; bases not matched to a gene: 0. Germline CDR1 and CDR2: ENHRY and SYGVKD. The CDR3 region is CAISGTSGNEQFF. The CDR3 DNA follows: TGTGCCATCAGTGGGACTAGCGGGAATGAGCAGTTCTTC.

The chain carries TRBV27 and TRBJ2-3; 13 nucleotides match TRBD2. CDR3 length equals 15 residues. Germline CDR1 and CDR2: MNHEY and SMNVEV (reference sequence). After removal of 5 bases from V and 4 bases from J, the junction contained 3 bases not matched to a gene. This CDR3 reads CASSQTSGRSDTQYF. The CDR3 DNA reads TGTGCCAGCAGTCAGACTAGCGGGAGGTCAGATACGCAGTATTTT.